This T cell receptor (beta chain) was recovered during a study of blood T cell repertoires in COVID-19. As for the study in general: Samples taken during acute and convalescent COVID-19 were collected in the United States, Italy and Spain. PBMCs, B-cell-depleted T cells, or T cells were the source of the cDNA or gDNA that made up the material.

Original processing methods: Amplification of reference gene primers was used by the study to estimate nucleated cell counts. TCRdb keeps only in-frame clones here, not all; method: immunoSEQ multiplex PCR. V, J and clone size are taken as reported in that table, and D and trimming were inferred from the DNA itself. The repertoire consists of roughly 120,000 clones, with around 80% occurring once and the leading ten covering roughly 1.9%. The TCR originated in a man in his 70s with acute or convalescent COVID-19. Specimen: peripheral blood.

Here the CDR3 reads CASSPSRSGTEAFF. The CDR3 coding sequence is TGTGCCAGTAGTCCTTCTCGGTCTGGCACTGAAGCTTTCTTT. The V and J genes are TRBV19 and TRBJ1-1; D uncertain. V dropped 5 bases and J dropped 4 bases, with 14 bases sitting between them. Germline V gene data show CDR1 as LNHDA and CDR2 as SQIVND (reference sequence). The CDR3 is made up of 14 amino acids.